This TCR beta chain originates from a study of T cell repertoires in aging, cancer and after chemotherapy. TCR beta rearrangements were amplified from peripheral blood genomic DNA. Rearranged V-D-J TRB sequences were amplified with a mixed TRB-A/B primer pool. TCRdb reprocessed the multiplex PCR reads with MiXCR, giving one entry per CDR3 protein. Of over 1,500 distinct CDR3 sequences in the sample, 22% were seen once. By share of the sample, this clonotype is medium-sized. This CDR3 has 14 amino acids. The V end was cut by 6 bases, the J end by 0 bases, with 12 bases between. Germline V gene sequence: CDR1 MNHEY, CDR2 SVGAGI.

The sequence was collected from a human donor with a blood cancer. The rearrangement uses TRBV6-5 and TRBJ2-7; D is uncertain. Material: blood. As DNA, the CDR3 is TGTGCCAGCAGCCGTGACTGGAGCTCCTACGAGCAGTACTTC. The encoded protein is CASSRDWSSYEQYF.